This T cell receptor beta chain was identified during a study of blood T cell repertoires in COVID-19. Across the study: T cells, B-cell-depleted T cells, or PBMCs provided the cDNA or gDNA that served as material.

Per the germline V gene, CDR1 is LNHDA and CDR2 is SQIVND (reference sequence). The CDR3 loop spans 15 amino acids. After removal of 7 bases from V and 6 bases from J, the junction contained 14 bases not matched to a gene. Authors' processing steps: From reference gene primer amplification, estimates of nucleated cell counts were derived. Profiling relied on immunoSEQ multiplex PCR, and the TCRdb table lists in-frame clones only, not all of them. Clone size and V and J calls were adopted from that table, with D and trimming inferred from the DNA. The sample carries 150,000 to 180,000 clones, about four fifths recorded once.

This chain uses TRBV19 with TRBJ1-2, with 7 bases that match TRBD1. What was sequenced was peripheral blood. This clonotype was sampled from a woman aged 55-70 years with acute or convalescent COVID-19. The chain's CDR3 is CASIRSFGRGDGYTF. As DNA, the CDR3 is TGTGCCAGTATACGCTCCTTTGGCAGGGGGGATGGCTACACCTTC. Variable domain in full (rest from reference TRBV19 and TRBJ1-2): DGGITQSPKYLFRKEGQNVTLSCEQNLNHDAMYWYRQDPGQGLRLIYYSQIVNDFQKGDIAEGYSVSREKKESFPLTVTSAQKNPTAFYLCASIRSFGRGDGYTFGSGTRLTVV.